Below, 10 T cell receptor beta chains from the same sample are listed, as sequenced in a study of shared clonotypes between healthy human individuals. The assay was immunoSEQ multiplex PCR, and TCRdb's table has in-frame clones only and misses some. The top ten clones hold 0.37% of a sample with approximately 2,300,000 clones, 80% to 95% of them seen once. Sequenced: naive CD4+ T cells from PBMCs. Subset in this sample: CD45RA+ positively selected. Receptors originate from a man aged 18-30 years in good health. Some clones in this sample may be carry-over from other donors' samples.

The chain carries TRBV4-1 and TRBJ2-1, with D possibly matching TRBD2 (6 bases). V gave up 4 bases and J gave up 4 bases, with 14 bases separating them. The CDR3 runs to 15 residues. Looked up from germline, CDR1 is MGHRA and CDR2 is YSYEKL. The CDR3 bases are TGCGCCAGCAGCCGCCTCGGGACTCCTTACAATGAGCAGTTCTTC. This codes for CASSRLGTPYNEQFF.

The chain uses TRBV6-1 and TRBJ2-6; D is unclear. The germline gives CDR1 MNHNS, CDR2 SASEGT. V lost 3 bases to trimming and J lost 1 base, with 13 bases between them. The CDR3 totals 17 residues. DNA for the CDR3: TGTGCCAGCAGTGATTCTTGGCGACCTTCTGGGGCCAACGTCCTGACTTTC. Its translation: CASSDSWRPSGANVLTF.

The V gene is TRBV6-4, the J gene TRBJ2-1; 13 nucleotides match TRBD2. The germline V gene has CDR1 MRHNA and CDR2 SNTAGT. V trimming: 2 bases; J trimming: 7 bases; junction bases outside the gene matches: 2. The CDR3 runs to 15 residues. CDR3: CASSDGTSGKNEQFF. The CDR3 DNA reads as TGTGCCAGCAGTGACGGGACTAGCGGGAAAAATGAGCAGTTCTTC.

Concerning this clone itself: Other DNA sequences within the sample encode an identical CDR3. The rearrangement links TRBV7-3 to TRBJ2-1; no firm D call. V was cut by 1 base and J by 4 bases, with 5 bases left in between. In germline, CDR1 is SGHTA, CDR2 FQGTGA. This CDR3 is 13 amino acids long. CDR3: CASSLRQYNEQFF. The CDR3, as DNA: TGTGCCAGCAGCTTAAGACAATACAATGAGCAGTTCTTC.

Turning to this clone: Other DNA sequences in the sample encode the same CDR3. The gene calls are TRBV7-9 and TRBJ2-7, with a weak D call TRBD2 (7 bases). This CDR3 region has 13 residues. The V gene's germline CDR1 is SEHNR and CDR2 FQNEAQ (reference sequence). The V end lost 5 bases, the J end lost 4 bases, and 12 bases lay between the germline ends. The CDR3 nucleotides read TGTGCCAGCAGCCCTCGGGGGGCATACGAGCAGTACTTC. This translates into CASSPRGAYEQYF.

The gene calls are TRBV2 and TRBJ1-2; 7 bases line up with TRBD1. The CDR3 totals 13 residues. Losses at the gene ends were 4 bases for V and 7 bases for J; bases not matched to a gene: 6. Germline V gene lookup returns CDR1 SNHLY and CDR2 FYNNEI. CDR3 nucleotides: TGTGCCAGCAGTGGAGGAAGGGGGCTTGGCTACACCTTC. Its translation: CASSGGRGLGYTF.

J is TRBJ2-5 and V is TRBV5-1, with D possibly TRBD1 on 6 matching bases. Trimming cost V 4 bases and J 4 bases, with 17 bases left between them. The germline CDR1 and CDR2 sequences are SGHRS and YFSETQ. The CDR3 extends over 15 amino acids. CDR3 region: CASSPRDPRGETQYF. CDR3 sequence (DNA): TGCGCCAGCAGCCCCCGGGACCCCAGGGGAGAGACCCAGTACTTC.

Written as DNA, the CDR3 is TGTGCCAGCAGCTTAGGACATGTGGGAGTGGCCGGGGAGCTGTTTTTT. It encodes CASSLGHVGVAGELFF. The chain recombines TRBV11-3 with TRBJ2-2; the D gene is possibly TRBD2 (5 bases). From germline, CDR1 is SGHNT and CDR2 YENEEA. V gave up 1 base and J gave up 6 bases, with 15 bases separating them. CDR3 length equals 16 residues. Combining the CDR3 with reference TRBV11-3 and TRBJ2-2 gives the whole variable domain EAGVVQSPRYKIIEKKQPVAFWCNPISGHNTLYWYLQNLGQGPELLIRYENEEAVDDSQLPKDRFSAERLKGVDSTLKIQPAELGDSAVYLCASSLGHVGVAGELFFGEGSRLTVL.

For this clone: The same CDR3 also results from other DNA sequences found in this sample. The rearrangement joins TRBV11-2 to TRBJ1-1, with TRBD1 as a possible D gene (5 bases). Germline loops: CDR1 SGHAT, CDR2 FQNNGV. V was pared by 5 bases and J by 5 bases, with 12 bases between. CDR3 length equals 13 residues. The CDR3 spells CASSPGRGTEAFF. Here the CDR3 DNA reads TGTGCCAGCAGCCCGGGGCGTGGTACTGAAGCTTTCTTT.

This chain uses TRBV7-3 with TRBJ2-3, with a tentative D call TRBD2 (5 bases). CDR1 is SGHTA and CDR2 is FQGTGA in the germline V gene. The CDR3 consists of 17 residues. Between the trimmed V and J ends, which lost 2 bases and 0 bases, there was a span of 15 bases. CDR3 protein: CASSLFGGSLSTDTQYF. The DNA of the CDR3 is TGTGCCAGCAGCTTATTCGGCGGGTCACTGAGCACAGATACGCAGTATTTT.